This is a list of T cell receptor beta chains from one sample in a study of cytomegalovirus exposure and HLA in healthy donors. Sequencing used immunoSEQ multiplex PCR; TCRdb keeps in-frame clones, though not all of them. Of about 160,000 clones in the sample, about three quarters were seen once. Sequenced input: PBMCs. The receptors stem from a woman in her forties or fifties in good health and CMV-seropositive. CDR3s include the opening cysteine and the closing phenylalanine or tryptophan. A D gene is named only where the DNA matches it firmly. Expanded clones are given a class, and other clones once, few, many or no size at all.

v_call: TRBV18; d_call: .; clone_size: .; j_call: TRBJ1-1; cdr3_nt: TGTGCCAGCCGAAAGGAGGAGGTAGCTTTCTTT; cdr3_aa: CASRKEEVAFF
v_call: TRBV6-5; d_call: TRBD1; clone_size: .; j_call: TRBJ2-7; cdr3_nt: TGTGCCAGCACCAGCGACAGGGGGACCTACGAGCAGTACTTC; cdr3_aa: CASTSDRGTYEQYF
v_call: TRBV9; d_call: .; clone_size: once; j_call: TRBJ2-7; cdr3_nt: TGTGCCAGCAGCGTAGCACCAGGGGCAAGCTCCTACGAGCAGTACTTC; cdr3_aa: CASSVAPGASSYEQYF
v_call: TRBV4-2; d_call: .; clone_size: .; j_call: TRBJ2-2; cdr3_nt: TGTGCCAGCAGCCAGGTAGCGAGGAACACCGGGGAGCTGTTTTTT; cdr3_aa: CASSQVARNTGELFF
v_call: TRBV28; d_call: .; clone_size: .; j_call: TRBJ2-7; cdr3_nt: TGTGCCAGCAGTTTTCTAGGGGTGGGGAACGAGCAGTACTTC; cdr3_aa: CASSFLGVGNEQYF
v_call: TRBV6-5; d_call: .; clone_size: .; j_call: TRBJ1-6; cdr3_nt: TGTGCCAGCAGTTACTCGGCCCAGGGAAATTCACCCCTCCACTTT; cdr3_aa: CASSYSAQGNSPLHF
v_call: TRBV7-2; d_call: TRBD2; clone_size: .; j_call: TRBJ2-7; cdr3_nt: TGTGCCAGCAGCTCAGGCGGGACTATCACCTCCTACGAGCAGTACTTC; cdr3_aa: CASSSGGTITSYEQYF
v_call: TRBV7-8; d_call: TRBD1; clone_size: .; j_call: TRBJ2-1; cdr3_nt: TGTGCCAGCAGCAAACAGGGGGCACTATCCTACAATGAGCAGTTCTTC; cdr3_aa: CASSKQGALSYNEQFF
v_call: TRBV27; d_call: TRBD2; clone_size: .; j_call: TRBJ2-1; cdr3_nt: TGTGCCAGCAGTCCCCTCCCCGGGACTAGCGGGAGGTCGAACAATGAGCAGTTCTTC; cdr3_aa: CASSPLPGTSGRSNNEQFF
v_call: TRBV5-8; d_call: TRBD1; clone_size: once; j_call: TRBJ1-5; cdr3_nt: TGTGCCAGCAGCTCCGGGACAGGGTCCTCCGGACACAATCAGCCCCAGCATTTT; cdr3_aa: CASSSGTGSSGHNQPQHF
v_call: TRBV5-6; d_call: TRBD1; clone_size: .; j_call: TRBJ1-3; cdr3_nt: TGTGCCAGCAGCGGGACAGGGTCTGGAAACACCATATATTTT; cdr3_aa: CASSGTGSGNTIYF
v_call: TRBV6-1; d_call: .; clone_size: .; j_call: TRBJ2-1; cdr3_nt: TGTGCCAGCAGTGAAAATGGACTTCTTTATGAGCAGTTCTTC; cdr3_aa: CASSENGLLYEQFF
v_call: TRBV2; d_call: .; clone_size: few; j_call: TRBJ2-5; cdr3_nt: TGTGCCAGCAGTCCCGGCGTTGTAGCCGGGCAAGAGACCCAGTACTTC; cdr3_aa: CASSPGVVAGQETQYF
v_call: TRBV28; d_call: TRBD1; clone_size: .; j_call: TRBJ1-4; cdr3_nt: TGTGCCAGCAGTCGACCGGGACAGGGAGAAGAAAAACTGTTTTTT; cdr3_aa: CASSRPGQGEEKLFF
v_call: TRBV10-3; d_call: .; clone_size: .; j_call: TRBJ2-7; cdr3_nt: TGTGCCATCAGGGGCACCCCAGTGGACGAGCAGTACTTC; cdr3_aa: CAIRGTPVDEQYF
v_call: TRBV28; d_call: TRBD1; clone_size: .; j_call: TRBJ1-1; cdr3_nt: TGTGCCAGCGTATCCGGGACAGGGGGTCGAGATGAAGCTTTCTTT; cdr3_aa: CASVSGTGGRDEAFF
v_call: TRBV29-1; d_call: TRBD1; clone_size: .; j_call: TRBJ1-1; cdr3_nt: TGCAGCGTTAATAACAGGGGCGAGAACACTGAAGCTTTCTTT; cdr3_aa: CSVNNRGENTEAFF
v_call: TRBV6-5; d_call: TRBD2; clone_size: .; j_call: TRBJ2-5; cdr3_nt: TGTGCCAGCAGTTACGTCGGGAGGGACCAAGAGACCCAGTACTTC; cdr3_aa: CASSYVGRDQETQYF
v_call: TRBV28; d_call: .; clone_size: once; j_call: TRBJ2-7; cdr3_nt: TGTGCCAGCAGCTCGGACTTTCGCCGCTCCTACGAGCAGTACTTC; cdr3_aa: CASSSDFRRSYEQYF
v_call: TRBV10-2; d_call: TRBD2; clone_size: .; j_call: TRBJ2-3; cdr3_nt: TGCGCCAGCAGTGAGATAGCGGGGGGGCCAAGAGATACGCAGTATTTT; cdr3_aa: CASSEIAGGPRDTQYF
v_call: TRBV28; d_call: TRBD1; clone_size: .; j_call: TRBJ2-7; cdr3_nt: TGTGCCAGCAGTGGCCCCCGGGACAGCTCATCGGGCGAGCAGTACTTC; cdr3_aa: CASSGPRDSSSGEQYF
v_call: TRBV7-2; d_call: .; clone_size: .; j_call: TRBJ2-7; cdr3_nt: TGTGCCAGCAGCTACCCGGGACAACTCTACGAGCAGTACTTC; cdr3_aa: CASSYPGQLYEQYF
v_call: TRBV11-2; d_call: .; clone_size: .; j_call: TRBJ2-5; cdr3_nt: TGTGCCAGCAGCTTCTCTAGGATGGAGACCCAGTACTTC; cdr3_aa: CASSFSRMETQYF